These 28 T cell receptor beta chains were all obtained from the same sample, sequenced in a study of cytomegalovirus exposure and HLA in healthy donors. The PCR made use of 60 Vbeta and 13 Jbeta primers. Assay used: immunoSEQ multiplex PCR; TCRdb lists only in-frame clones, some missing. Of about 160,000 clones in the sample, 75% to 85% were seen once. The sequencing sample was made of PBMCs. These receptors were obtained from a woman aged 18-30 years in good health and CMV-seronegative.

This clone came up a few times. The CDR3 is CASSQGGGGEGNTGELFF. CDR3 nucleotide sequence: TGTGCCAGCAGCCAAGGAGGCGGAGGGGAGGGGAACACCGGGGAGCTGTTTTTT. The chain combines TRBV4-2 with TRBJ2-2, with 7 bases aligning to TRBD2. The CDR3 extends over 18 amino acids. The germline V gene has CDR1 LGHNA and CDR2 YNFKEQ. J was trimmed by 1 base and V by 1 base; bases with no gene match: 9.

The J gene is TRBJ2-2, the V gene TRBV30; unclear D gene. The CDR3 length is 14 residues. Germline-derived CDR1 and CDR2 are GTSNPN and SVGIG (reference sequence). The germline V and J ends were trimmed by 0 bases and 5 bases, with 10 bases remaining between them. The CDR3 sequence: CAWSVLEETGELFF. The CDR3 DNA reads as TGTGCCTGGAGTGTACTCGAGGAGACCGGGGAGCTGTTTTTT. Supplemented by reference TRBV30 and TRBJ2-2, the full variable domain reads SQTIHQWPATLVQPVGSPLSLECTVEGTSNPNLYWYRQAAGRGLQLLFYSVGIGQISSEVPQNLSASRPQDRQFILSSKKLLLSDSGFYLCAWSVLEETGELFFGEGSRLTVL.

The rearrangement joins TRBV30 to TRBJ2-7; possible D gene TRBD1, 6 bases. The CDR3 is 12 amino acids. Trimming left V 0 bases short and J 3 bases short, with 6 bases between. CDR1 and CDR2 from the germline V gene are GTSNPN and SVGIG (reference sequence). The CDR3 loop is CAWSVDSYEQYF. The CDR3 DNA reads as TGTGCCTGGAGTGTGGACAGCTACGAGCAGTACTTC.

V usage is TRBV19 and J usage is TRBJ2-7, with TRBD1 matching over 11 bases. Looked up from germline, CDR1 is LNHDA and CDR2 is SQIVND (reference sequence). There are 15 residues in the CDR3. V lost 4 bases and J lost 1; bases outside the gene matches: 3. CDR3 residues: CASSTGTGGSYEQYF. CDR3 DNA sequence: TGTGCCAGTAGTACCGGGACAGGGGGTTCCTACGAGCAGTACTTC.

The chain links TRBV15 to TRBJ2-4; TRBD2 matches at 9 bases. The CDR3 runs to 14 residues. Germline V gene data show CDR1 as LNHNV and CDR2 as YYDKDF (reference sequence). The trim removed 1 base at V and 5 bases at J, leaving 0 bases unmatched. DNA for the CDR3: TGTGCCACCAGCAGAGGACTAGCGGAAAACATTCAGTACTTC. Its translation: CATSRGLAENIQYF.

The J gene is TRBJ2-3, the V gene TRBV9; weak D call: TRBD2 (6 bases). Trimming left V 4 bases short and J 4 bases short, with 13 bases between. The CDR3 spans 14 residues. The V gene's germline CDR1 is SGDLS and CDR2 YYNGEE. The CDR3 loop is CASSSKGGADTQYF. DNA for the CDR3: TGTGCCAGCAGCTCCAAGGGAGGAGCAGATACGCAGTATTTT.

The J gene is TRBJ1-3, the V gene TRBV4-1; D may be TRBD1 (5 bases). Trimming cost V 3 bases and J 4 bases, with 16 bases left between them. This CDR3 spans 16 amino acids. Germline V lookup: CDR1 MGHRA, CDR2 YSYEKL. The CDR3 spells CASSHDPRGGGNTIYF. For the CDR3, the DNA is TGCGCCAGCAGCCACGACCCGCGGGGGGGAGGAAACACCATATATTTT.

Worth noting for this clone: One end of the junction varies from germline; a read error may be responsible. The chain uses TRBV7-2 and TRBJ1-2; D is ambiguous. Germline assignment: CDR1 SGHTA and CDR2 FQGNSA. The CDR3 is made up of 13 amino acids. The CDR3 DNA reads TGTGCCAGCGGCTTAGCTTCCTTCTATGGCTACACCTTC. It specifies CASGLASFYGYTF.

This clone was found once. The chain has TRBV7-9 and TRBJ2-7; 14 positions match TRBD2. J lost 5 bases, V lost 7 bases, and 7 bases had no gene match. In germline, CDR1 is SEHNR, CDR2 FQNEAQ (reference sequence). The CDR3 sequence is 15 residues long. CDR3 sequence reads: CASIGTSGSMDEQYF. CDR3 DNA: TGTGCCAGCATAGGGACTAGCGGGAGTATGGACGAGCAGTACTTC.

The chain uses TRBV7-3 and TRBJ2-1, with D maybe TRBD1 (6 bases). Per germline, CDR1 SGHTA and CDR2 FQGTGA. Trimming left V 2 bases short and J 3 bases short, with 11 bases between. The CDR3 runs to 15 residues. This CDR3 is CASSLWGQSYNEQFF. In nucleotides, the CDR3 is TGTGCCAGCAGCTTATGGGGGCAAAGCTACAATGAGCAGTTCTTC.

The chain recombines TRBV5-1 with TRBJ2-7; perhaps TRBD1 as D (5 bases). The V end was cut by 0 bases, the J end by 6 bases, with 16 bases between. Germline CDR1 SGHRS, CDR2 YFSETQ. The CDR3 sequence is 15 residues long. This CDR3 reads CASSLDVRERSEQYF. DNA of the CDR3: TGCGCCAGCAGCTTGGACGTCAGGGAAAGAAGCGAGCAGTACTTC.

The genes are TRBV4-2 and TRBJ2-3, with D tentatively TRBD2 (5 bases). The CDR3 covers 18 residues. Per germline, CDR1 LGHNA and CDR2 YNFKEQ. The V and J ends lost 1 base and 0 bases respectively, with 17 bases between them. The CDR3 region is CASSQVLLRGSSTDTQYF. The CDR3 nucleotides are TGTGCCAGCAGCCAAGTCTTACTCCGGGGATCTAGCACAGATACGCAGTATTTT.

V gene TRBV11-2 combines with J gene TRBJ2-3; D possibly corresponds to TRBD1 (5 bases). V was cut by 1 base and J by 6 bases, with 8 bases left in between. Germline-derived CDR1 and CDR2 are SGHAT and FQNNGV. The CDR3 has 13 residues. CDR3 nucleotide sequence: TGTGCCAGCAGCTTAGCCAGGGTGGATACGCAGTATTTT. Translation gives CASSLARVDTQYF.

The J gene is TRBJ2-7, the V gene TRBV5-1; 8 bases agree with TRBD1. The V and J ends lost 4 bases and 5 bases, in that order; junction bases with no gene match: 17. The germline CDR1 and CDR2 sequences are SGHRS and YFSETQ. This CDR3 is built from 17 residues. DNA for the CDR3: TGCGCCAGCAGCCTATGGACACCCGGGGAGACAGGGGACGAGCAGTACTTC. It codes for CASSLWTPGETGDEQYF.

This clone was observed a handful of times. This chain connects TRBV25-1 to TRBJ1-4; no definite D call. V dropped 7 bases and J dropped 7 bases, with 22 bases sitting between them. Germline V gives CDR1 MGHDK, CDR2 SYGVNS. There are 16 residues in the CDR3. The CDR3 is CASTTRMGLGSEKLFF. CDR3 sequence (DNA): TGTGCCAGCACCACGAGGATGGGTCTCGGAAGTGAAAAACTGTTTTTT.

This rearrangement joins TRBV7-9 to TRBJ1-1; D possibly corresponds to TRBD1 (5 bases). V lost 1 base to trimming and J lost 4 bases, with 10 bases between them. The germline CDR1 and CDR2 sequences are SEHNR and FQNEAQ (reference sequence). This CDR3 has 14 residues. CDR3 region: CASSLGQGTTEAFF. The CDR3 bases are TGTGCCAGCAGCTTAGGGCAGGGAACCACTGAAGCTTTCTTT.

This clone was seen once. Mismatch with germline at one junction end may stem from a read error. This chain links TRBV7-9 with TRBJ1-3; a weak D match, TRBD1 (6 bases). The CDR3 runs 14 residues. Germline V gene sequence: CDR1 SEHNR, CDR2 FQNEAQ (reference sequence). The CDR3 region is CSSSLGQRGNTIYF. CDR3 nucleotides: TGTTCCAGCAGCTTAGGACAGCGAGGAAACACCATATATTTT. The full variable domain, in which reference TRBV7-9 and TRBJ1-3 provide the parts outside the CDR3, is DTGVSQNPRHKITKRGQNVTFRCDPISEHNRLYWYRQTLGQGPEFLTYFQNEAQLEKSRLLSDRFSAERPKGSFSTLEIQRTEQGDSAMYLCSSSLGQRGNTIYFGEGSWLTVV.

The chain combines TRBV11-2 with TRBJ2-5; possible D gene TRBD1, 5 bases. Germline CDR1 SGHAT, CDR2 FQNNGV. Trimming stripped 1 base from V and 7 bases from J, with 16 bases between. This CDR3 is 15 amino acids long. CDR3 in amino acids: CASSLAHGQVGTQYF. The DNA for the CDR3 is TGTGCCAGCAGCTTAGCACACGGACAAGTGGGGACCCAGTACTTC.

This rearrangement joins TRBV7-2 to TRBJ2-2; D remains unclear. In germline, CDR1 is SGHTA, CDR2 FQGNSA. CDR3 length: 14 residues. The V gene lost 5 bases and the J gene lost 1 base, with 8 bases spanning the gap. In DNA form, the CDR3 reads TGTGCCAGCAGCGCGACGGGGAACACCGGGGAGCTGTTTTTT. Residues: CASSATGNTGELFF.

V and J are TRBV5-4 and TRBJ2-2, with 9 bases aligning to TRBD2. The V gene's germline CDR1 is SGHNT and CDR2 YYREEE (reference sequence). With 1 base clipped from V and 2 bases from J, the junction kept 6 bases outside the gene matches. The CDR3 is made up of 17 amino acids. The CDR3 nucleotides are TGTGCCAGCAGCTTGCTACTAGCGGGCGACAACACCGGGGAGCTGTTTTTT. It encodes CASSLLLAGDNTGELFF.

This chain links TRBV28 with TRBJ2-3, with 7 bases identical to TRBD1. Germline loops: CDR1 MDHEN, CDR2 SYDVKM. Germline trimming cut 5 bases from V and 1 base from J; bases unmatched to any gene: 6. This CDR3 spans 15 amino acids. Here the CDR3 DNA reads TGTGCCAGCAGTATAGGGGGCGCCGGCACAGATACGCAGTATTTT. This translates into CASSIGGAGTDTQYF.

The DNA for the CDR3 is TGTGCCAGCAGTTTACTCCCCCAAGAGACCCAGTACTTC. This gives the protein CASSLLPQETQYF. V usage is TRBV27 and J usage is TRBJ2-5; D is uncertain. V lost 2 bases and J lost 1, with 5 bases in between. CDR1 MNHEY and CDR2 SMNVEV come from the germline V gene (reference sequence). This CDR3 has 13 residues.

The rearrangement uses TRBV10-3 and TRBJ2-1; 13 positions agree with TRBD2. The CDR3 spans 16 residues. The J segment lost 3 bases and the V segment lost 6 bases, leaving 5 bases of the junction unmatched. The germline gives CDR1 ENHRY, CDR2 SYGVKD. This chain's CDR3 is CAISPRTSGSYNEQFF. DNA for the CDR3: TGTGCCATCAGCCCCCGGACTAGCGGGAGCTACAATGAGCAGTTCTTC.

The chain links TRBV19 to TRBJ2-6, with D perhaps matching TRBD2 (7 bases). CDR3 length: 17 amino acids. CDR1 is LNHDA and CDR2 is SQIVND in the germline V gene (reference sequence). V was shortened by 5 bases and J by 3 bases, with 17 bases between the two germline ends. Written as DNA, the CDR3 is TGTGCCAGTAGTCGCTACGGGGGGCGAGGTGGGGCCAACGTCCTGACTTTC. Translated: CASSRYGGRGGANVLTF. Full variable domain (missing parts from reference TRBV19 and TRBJ2-6): DGGITQSPKYLFRKEGQNVTLSCEQNLNHDAMYWYRQDPGQGLRLIYYSQIVNDFQKGDIAEGYSVSREKKESFPLTVTSAQKNPTAFYLCASSRYGGRGGANVLTFGAGSRLTVL.

V usage is TRBV11-2 and J usage is TRBJ2-1, with TRBD2 matching 8 bases. Germline V CDR1 and CDR2: SGHAT, FQNNGV. With 1 base clipped from V and 3 bases from J, the junction kept 2 bases outside the gene matches. This CDR3 has 15 residues. The CDR3 nucleotides are TGTGCCAGCAGCTTAGGACTAGCGAGCTACAATGAGCAGTTCTTC. Translation: CASSLGLASYNEQFF.

V and J are TRBV28 and TRBJ2-3, with TRBD1 matching over 7 bases. This CDR3 has 18 residues. The germline V gene encodes CDR1 MDHEN and CDR2 SYDVKM. V trimming: 7 bases; J trimming: 0 bases; junction bases outside the gene matches: 16. CDR3 coding DNA: TGTGCCAGCACGGGGCCAGGGGGAGAGCTATCTAGCACAGATACGCAGTATTTT. Its translation is CASTGPGGELSSTDTQYF.

The rearrangement links TRBV19 to TRBJ2-7; D may be TRBD1 (5 bases). CDR3 length: 14 amino acids. Between the trimmed V and J ends, which lost 9 bases and 0 bases, there was a span of 15 bases. The germline gives CDR1 LNHDA, CDR2 SQIVND (reference sequence). The CDR3 DNA sequence: TGTGCCAGCCATCCAACAGGTAGCTCCTACGAGCAGTACTTC. Protein product: CASHPTGSSYEQYF.

The chain's CDR3 is CASSLSGSGYEQYF. The CDR3 region has the DNA TGTGCCAGCAGCTTAAGTGGGAGTGGCTACGAGCAGTACTTC. The chain carries TRBV7-2 and TRBJ2-7, with D possibly matching TRBD2 (5 bases). Germline V gene sequence: CDR1 SGHTA, CDR2 FQGNSA. CDR3 length: 14 amino acids. The germline V and J ends were trimmed by 2 bases and 3 bases, with 11 bases remaining between them.